This TCR beta chain was sequenced in a study of T cell changes during pregnancy in multiple sclerosis. The ends were cut back, 3 bases at V and 4 bases at J, with 12 bases in the middle. CDR3 length: 15 residues. Germline values: CDR1 SGHVS, CDR2 FQNEAQ. Using immunoSEQ multiplex PCR, the repertoire was profiled, and TCRdb retains in-frame clones only, with some absent. The sample comprises 25,000 to 35,000 clones, around nine tenths of which are singletons, and approximately 3.4% rests with the top ten. Material: CD4+ T cells from peripheral blood mononuclear cells, obtained in the first trimester of pregnancy. The chain is built from TRBV7-8 and TRBJ2-2; D is possibly TRBD1 (5 bases). The source is a female donor in good health, enrolled as a control in a pregnancy study. Here the CDR3 reads CASSFTGFITGELFF. As DNA, the CDR3 is TGTGCCAGCAGCTTTACAGGTTTCATCACCGGGGAGCTGTTTTTT.